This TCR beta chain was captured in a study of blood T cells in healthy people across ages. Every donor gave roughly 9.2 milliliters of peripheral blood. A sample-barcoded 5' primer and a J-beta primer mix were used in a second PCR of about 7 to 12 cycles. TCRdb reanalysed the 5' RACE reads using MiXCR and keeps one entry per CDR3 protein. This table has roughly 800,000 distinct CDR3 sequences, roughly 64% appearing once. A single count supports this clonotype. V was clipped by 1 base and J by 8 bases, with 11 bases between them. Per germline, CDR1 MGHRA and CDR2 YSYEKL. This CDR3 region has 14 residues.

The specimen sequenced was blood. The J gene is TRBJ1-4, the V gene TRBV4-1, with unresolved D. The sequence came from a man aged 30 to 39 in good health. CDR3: CASSQASDQEKLFF. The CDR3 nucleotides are TGCGCCAGCAGCCAAGCCTCGGACCAGGAAAAACTGTTTTTT.